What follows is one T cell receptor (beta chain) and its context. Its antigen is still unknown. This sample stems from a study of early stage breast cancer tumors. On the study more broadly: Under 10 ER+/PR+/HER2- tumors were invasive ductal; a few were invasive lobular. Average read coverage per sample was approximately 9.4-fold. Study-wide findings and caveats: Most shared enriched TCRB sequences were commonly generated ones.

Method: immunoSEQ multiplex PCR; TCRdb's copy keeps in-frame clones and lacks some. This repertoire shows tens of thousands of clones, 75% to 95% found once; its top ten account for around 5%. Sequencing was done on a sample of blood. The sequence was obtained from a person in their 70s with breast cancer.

The CDR3 is CASSLRGEAFF. In nucleotides, the CDR3 is TGTGCCAGCAGTTTAAGAGGGGAAGCTTTCTTT. The rearrangement joins TRBV28 to TRBJ1-1; unclear D gene. The germline V and J ends were trimmed by 2 bases and 8 bases, with 6 bases remaining between them. The length of the CDR3 is 11 residues. The V gene's germline CDR1 is MDHEN and CDR2 SYDVKM.